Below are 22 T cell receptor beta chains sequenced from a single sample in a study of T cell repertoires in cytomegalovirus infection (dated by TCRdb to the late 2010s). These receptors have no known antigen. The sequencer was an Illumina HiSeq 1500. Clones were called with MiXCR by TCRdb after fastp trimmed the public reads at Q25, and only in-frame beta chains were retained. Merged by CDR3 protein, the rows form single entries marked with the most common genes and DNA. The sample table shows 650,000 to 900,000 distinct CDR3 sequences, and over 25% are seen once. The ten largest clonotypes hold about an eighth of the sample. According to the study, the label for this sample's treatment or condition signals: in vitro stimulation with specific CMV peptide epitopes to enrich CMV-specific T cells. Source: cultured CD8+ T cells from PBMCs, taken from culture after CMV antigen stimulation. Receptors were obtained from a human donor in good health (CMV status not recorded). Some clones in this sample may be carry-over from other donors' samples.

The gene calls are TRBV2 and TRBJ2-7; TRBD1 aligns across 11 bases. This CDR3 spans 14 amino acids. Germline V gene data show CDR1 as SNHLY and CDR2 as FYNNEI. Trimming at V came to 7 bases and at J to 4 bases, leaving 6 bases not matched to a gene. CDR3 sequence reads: CASKGGTGGYEQYF. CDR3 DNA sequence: TGTGCCAGCAAAGGGGGGACAGGGGGGTACGAGCAGTACTTC.

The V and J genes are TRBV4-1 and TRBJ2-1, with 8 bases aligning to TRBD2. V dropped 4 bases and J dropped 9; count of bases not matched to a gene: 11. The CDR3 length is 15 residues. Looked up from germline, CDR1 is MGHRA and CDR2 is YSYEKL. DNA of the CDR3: TGCGCCAGCAGCCCGCGCCCGGGGGGGCCAGTTGAGCAGTTCTTC. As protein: CASSPRPGGPVEQFF.

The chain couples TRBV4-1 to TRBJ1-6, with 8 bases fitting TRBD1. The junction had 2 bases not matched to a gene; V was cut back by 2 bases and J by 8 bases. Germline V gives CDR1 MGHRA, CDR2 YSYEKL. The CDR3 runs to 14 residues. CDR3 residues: CASSQRTGYSPLHF. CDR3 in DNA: TGCGCCAGCAGCCAACGGACAGGGTATTCACCCCTCCACTTT.

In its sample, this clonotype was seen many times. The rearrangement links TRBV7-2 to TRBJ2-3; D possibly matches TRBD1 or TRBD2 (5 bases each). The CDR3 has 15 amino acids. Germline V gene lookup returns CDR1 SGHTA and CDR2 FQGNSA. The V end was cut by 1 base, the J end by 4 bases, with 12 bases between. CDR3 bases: TGTGCCAGCAGCTTAGACCCGGGGCCCCCAGATACGCAGTATTTT. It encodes CASSLDPGPPDTQYF.

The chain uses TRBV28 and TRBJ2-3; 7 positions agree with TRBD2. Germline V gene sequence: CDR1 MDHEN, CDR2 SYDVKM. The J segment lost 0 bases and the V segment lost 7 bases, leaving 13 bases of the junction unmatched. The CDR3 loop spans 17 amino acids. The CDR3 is CASTPGLPSRSTDTQYF. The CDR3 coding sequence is TGTGCCAGCACTCCGGGACTACCGTCCCGGAGCACAGATACGCAGTATTTT.

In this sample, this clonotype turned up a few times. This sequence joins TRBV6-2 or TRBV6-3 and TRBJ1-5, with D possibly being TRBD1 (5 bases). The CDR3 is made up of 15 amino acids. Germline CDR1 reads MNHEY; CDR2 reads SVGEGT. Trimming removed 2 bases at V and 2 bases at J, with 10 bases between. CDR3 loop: CASSYGGRGNQPQHF. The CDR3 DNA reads TGTGCCAGCAGTTACGGGGGTAGAGGCAATCAGCCCCAGCATTTT.

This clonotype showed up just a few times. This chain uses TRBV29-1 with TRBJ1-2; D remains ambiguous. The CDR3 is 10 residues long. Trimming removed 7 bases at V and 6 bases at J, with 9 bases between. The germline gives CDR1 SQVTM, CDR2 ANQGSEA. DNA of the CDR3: TGCAGCGCTCCCGGGGATGGCTACACCTTC. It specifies CSAPGDGYTF.

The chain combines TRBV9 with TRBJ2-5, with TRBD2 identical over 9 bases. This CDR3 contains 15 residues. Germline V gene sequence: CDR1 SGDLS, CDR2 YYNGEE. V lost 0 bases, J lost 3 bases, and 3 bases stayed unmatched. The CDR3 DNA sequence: TGTGCCAGCAGCGTAGGTAGCGGGGGCAAAGAGACCCAGTACTTC. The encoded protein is CASSVGSGGKETQYF. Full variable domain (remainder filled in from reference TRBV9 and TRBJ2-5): DSGVTQTPKHLITATGQRVTLRCSPRSGDLSVYWYQQSLDQGLQFLIQYYNGEERAKGNILERFSAQQFPDLHSELNLSSLELGDSALYFCASSVGSGGKETQYFGPGTRLLVL.

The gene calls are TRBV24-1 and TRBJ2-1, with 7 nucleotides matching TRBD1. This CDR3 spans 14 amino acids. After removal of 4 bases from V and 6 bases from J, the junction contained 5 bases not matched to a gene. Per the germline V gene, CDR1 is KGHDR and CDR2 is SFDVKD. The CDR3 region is CATSEGGAINEQFF. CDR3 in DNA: TGTGCCACCAGTGAAGGGGGCGCGATCAATGAGCAGTTCTTC.

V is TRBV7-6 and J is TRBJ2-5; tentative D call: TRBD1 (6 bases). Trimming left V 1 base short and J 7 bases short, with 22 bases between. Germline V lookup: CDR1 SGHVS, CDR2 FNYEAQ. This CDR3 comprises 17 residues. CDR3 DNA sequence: TGTGCCAGCAGCTTAGAGAATTGGGAGCAGGCGACAGGGACCCAGTACTTC. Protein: CASSLENWEQATGTQYF.

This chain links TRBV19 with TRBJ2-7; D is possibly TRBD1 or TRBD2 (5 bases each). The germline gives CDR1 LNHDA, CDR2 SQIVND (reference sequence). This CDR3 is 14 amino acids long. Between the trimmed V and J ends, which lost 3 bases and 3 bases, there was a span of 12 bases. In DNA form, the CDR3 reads TGTGCCAGTAGTATTTGGGACGGACACTACGAGCAGTACGTC. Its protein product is CASSIWDGHYEQYV.

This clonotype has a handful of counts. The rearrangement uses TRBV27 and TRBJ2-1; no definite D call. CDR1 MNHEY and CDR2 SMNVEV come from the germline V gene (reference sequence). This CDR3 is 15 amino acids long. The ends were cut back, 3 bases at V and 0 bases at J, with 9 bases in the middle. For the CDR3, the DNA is TGTGCCAGCAGTTTTCGGCACAGCTCCTACAATGAGCAGTTCTTC. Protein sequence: CASSFRHSSYNEQFF.

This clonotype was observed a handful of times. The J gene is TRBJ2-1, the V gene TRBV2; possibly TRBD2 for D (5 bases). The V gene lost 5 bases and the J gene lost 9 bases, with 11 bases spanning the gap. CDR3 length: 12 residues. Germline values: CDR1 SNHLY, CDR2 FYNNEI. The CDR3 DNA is TGTGCCAGCAGTCCCGGGGTTCCTGAGCAGTTCTTC. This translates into CASSPGVPEQFF.

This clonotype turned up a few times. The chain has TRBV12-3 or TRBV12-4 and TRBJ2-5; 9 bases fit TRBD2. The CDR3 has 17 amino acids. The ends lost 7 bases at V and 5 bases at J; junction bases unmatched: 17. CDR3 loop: CASTNPQAGGFMETQYF. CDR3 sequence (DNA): TGTGCCAGCACCAACCCCCAAGCGGGGGGTTTTATGGAGACCCAGTACTTC.

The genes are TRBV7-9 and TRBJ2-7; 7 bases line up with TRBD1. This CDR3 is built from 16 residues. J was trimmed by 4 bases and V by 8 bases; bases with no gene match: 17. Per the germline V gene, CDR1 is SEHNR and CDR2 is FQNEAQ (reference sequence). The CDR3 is CASLTTGTEGSYEQYF. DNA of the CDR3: TGTGCCAGCCTGACCACCGGGACAGAAGGATCATACGAGCAGTACTTC.

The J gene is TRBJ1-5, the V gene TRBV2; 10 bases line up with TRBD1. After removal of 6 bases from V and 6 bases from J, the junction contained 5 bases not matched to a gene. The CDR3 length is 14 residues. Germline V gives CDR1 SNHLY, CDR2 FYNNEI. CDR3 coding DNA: TGTGCCAGCAGCGTAGACAGGGGGCGTCAGCCCCAGCATTTT. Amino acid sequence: CASSVDRGRQPQHF.

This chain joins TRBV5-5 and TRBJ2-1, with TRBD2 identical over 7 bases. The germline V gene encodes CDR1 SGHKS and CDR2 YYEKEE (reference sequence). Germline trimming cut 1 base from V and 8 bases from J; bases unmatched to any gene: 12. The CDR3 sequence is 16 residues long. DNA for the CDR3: TGTGCCAGCAGCTTGACGTTTTCCGCGGGGGTTCATGAGCAGTTCTTC. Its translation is CASSLTFSAGVHEQFF.

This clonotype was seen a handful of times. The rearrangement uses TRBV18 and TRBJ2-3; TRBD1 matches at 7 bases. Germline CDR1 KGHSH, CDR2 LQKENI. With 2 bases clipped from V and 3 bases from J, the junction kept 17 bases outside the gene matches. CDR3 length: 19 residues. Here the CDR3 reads CASSPETGTDHSATDTQYF. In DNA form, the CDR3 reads TGTGCCAGCTCACCAGAGACCGGGACAGATCATTCGGCGACAGATACGCAGTATTTT.

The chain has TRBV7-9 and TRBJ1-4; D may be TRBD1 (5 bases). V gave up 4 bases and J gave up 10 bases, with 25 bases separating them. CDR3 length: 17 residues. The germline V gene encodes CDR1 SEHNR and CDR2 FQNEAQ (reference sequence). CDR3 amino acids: CASSSGAIGSRQGKLFF. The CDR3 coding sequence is TGTGCCAGCAGCTCCGGCGCCATCGGGAGCAGGCAGGGAAAACTGTTTTTT. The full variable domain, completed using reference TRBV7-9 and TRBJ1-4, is DTGVSQNPRHKITKRGQNVTFRCDPISEHNRLYWYRQTLGQGPEFLTYFQNEAQLEKSRLLSDRFSAERPKGSFSTLEIQRTEQGDSAMYLCASSSGAIGSRQGKLFFGSGTQLSVL.

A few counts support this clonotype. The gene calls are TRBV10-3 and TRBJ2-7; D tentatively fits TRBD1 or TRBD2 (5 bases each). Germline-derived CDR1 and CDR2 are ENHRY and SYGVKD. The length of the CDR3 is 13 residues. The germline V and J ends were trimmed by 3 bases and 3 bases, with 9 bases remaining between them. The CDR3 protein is CAISEGTRYEQYV. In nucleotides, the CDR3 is TGTGCCATCAGTGAAGGGACCCGCTACGAGCAGTACGTC.

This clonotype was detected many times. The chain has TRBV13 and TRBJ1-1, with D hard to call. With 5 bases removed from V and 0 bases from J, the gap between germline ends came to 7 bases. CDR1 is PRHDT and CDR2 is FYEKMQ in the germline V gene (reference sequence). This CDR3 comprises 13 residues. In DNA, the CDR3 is TGTGCCAGCAGCGGTGACCTGAACACTGAAGCTTTCTTT. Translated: CASSGDLNTEAFF. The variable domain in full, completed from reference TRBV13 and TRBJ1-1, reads AAGVIQSPRHLIKEKRETATLKCYPIPRHDTVYWYQQGPGQDPQFLISFYEKMQSDKGSIPDRFSAQQFSDYHSELNMSSLELGDSALYFCASSGDLNTEAFFGQGTRLTVV.

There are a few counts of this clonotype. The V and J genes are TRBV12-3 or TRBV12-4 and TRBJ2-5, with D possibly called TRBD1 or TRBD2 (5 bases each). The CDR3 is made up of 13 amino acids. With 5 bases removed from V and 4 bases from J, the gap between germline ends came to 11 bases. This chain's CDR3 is CASSRDRAETQYF. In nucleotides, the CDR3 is TGTGCCAGCAGTCGGGACCGGGCAGAGACCCAGTACTTC.